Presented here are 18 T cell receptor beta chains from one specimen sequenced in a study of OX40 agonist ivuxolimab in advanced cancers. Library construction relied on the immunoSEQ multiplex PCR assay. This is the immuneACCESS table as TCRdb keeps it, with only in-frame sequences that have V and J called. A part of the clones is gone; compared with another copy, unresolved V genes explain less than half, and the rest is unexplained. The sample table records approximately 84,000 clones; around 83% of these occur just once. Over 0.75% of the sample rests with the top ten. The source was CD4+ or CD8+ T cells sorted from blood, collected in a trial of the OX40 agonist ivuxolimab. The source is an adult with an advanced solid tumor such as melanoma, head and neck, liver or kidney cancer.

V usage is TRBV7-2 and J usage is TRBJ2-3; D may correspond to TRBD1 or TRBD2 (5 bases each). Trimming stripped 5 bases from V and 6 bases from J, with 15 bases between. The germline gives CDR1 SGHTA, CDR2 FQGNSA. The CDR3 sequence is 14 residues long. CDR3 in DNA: TGTGCCAGCAGCCCCCTGTCGGGGCGGGATACGCAGTATTTT. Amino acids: CASSPLSGRDTQYF.

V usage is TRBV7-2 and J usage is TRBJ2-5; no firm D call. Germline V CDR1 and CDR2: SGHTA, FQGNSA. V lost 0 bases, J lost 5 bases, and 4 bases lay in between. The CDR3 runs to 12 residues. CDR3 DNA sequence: TGTGCCAGCAGCTTAGCGGCCGAGACCCAGTACTTC. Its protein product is CASSLAAETQYF.

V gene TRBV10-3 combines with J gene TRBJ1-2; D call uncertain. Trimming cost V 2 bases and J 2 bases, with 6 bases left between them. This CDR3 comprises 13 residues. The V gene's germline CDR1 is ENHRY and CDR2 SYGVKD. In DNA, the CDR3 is TGTGCCATCAGTGAGGAGGCCAACTATGGCTACACCTTC. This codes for CAISEEANYGYTF.

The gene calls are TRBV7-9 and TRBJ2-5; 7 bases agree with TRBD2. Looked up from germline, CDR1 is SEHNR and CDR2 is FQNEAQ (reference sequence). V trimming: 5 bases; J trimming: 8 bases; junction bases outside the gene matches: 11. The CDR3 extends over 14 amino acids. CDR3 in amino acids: CASSSSTSSRTQYF. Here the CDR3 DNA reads TGTGCCAGCAGCAGTTCGACTAGCTCCAGAACCCAGTACTTC.

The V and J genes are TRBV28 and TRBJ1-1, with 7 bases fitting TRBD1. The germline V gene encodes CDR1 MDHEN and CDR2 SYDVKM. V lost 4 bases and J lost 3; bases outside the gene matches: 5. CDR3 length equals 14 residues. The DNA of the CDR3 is TGTGCCAGCAGTTCAGGACAGGCCTACACTGAAGCTTTCTTT. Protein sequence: CASSSGQAYTEAFF.

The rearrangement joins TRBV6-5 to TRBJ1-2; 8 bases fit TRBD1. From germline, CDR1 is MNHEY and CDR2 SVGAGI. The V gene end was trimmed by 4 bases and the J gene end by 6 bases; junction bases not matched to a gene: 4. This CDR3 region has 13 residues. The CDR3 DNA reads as TGTGCCAGCAGTTCGGACAGGGATCATGGCTACACCTTC. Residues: CASSSDRDHGYTF.

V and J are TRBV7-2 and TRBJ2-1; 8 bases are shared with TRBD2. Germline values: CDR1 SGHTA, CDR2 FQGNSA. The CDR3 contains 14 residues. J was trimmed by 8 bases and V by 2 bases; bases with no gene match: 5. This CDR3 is CASSLNGGADEQFF. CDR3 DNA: TGTGCCAGCAGCTTAAACGGGGGGGCTGATGAGCAGTTCTTC.

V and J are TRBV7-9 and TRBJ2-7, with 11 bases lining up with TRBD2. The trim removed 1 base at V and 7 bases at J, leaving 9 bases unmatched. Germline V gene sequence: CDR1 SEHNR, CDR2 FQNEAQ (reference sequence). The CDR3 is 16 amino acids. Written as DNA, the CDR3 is TGTGCCAGCAGCTTAGTGGGGCTAGCGGGGGGACCTGAGCAGTACTTC. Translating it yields CASSLVGLAGGPEQYF. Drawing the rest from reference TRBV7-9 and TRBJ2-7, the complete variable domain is DTGVSQNPRHKITKRGQNVTFRCDPISEHNRLYWYRQTLGQGPEFLTYFQNEAQLEKSRLLSDRFSAERPKGSFSTLEIQRTEQGDSAMYLCASSLVGLAGGPEQYFGPGTRLTVT.

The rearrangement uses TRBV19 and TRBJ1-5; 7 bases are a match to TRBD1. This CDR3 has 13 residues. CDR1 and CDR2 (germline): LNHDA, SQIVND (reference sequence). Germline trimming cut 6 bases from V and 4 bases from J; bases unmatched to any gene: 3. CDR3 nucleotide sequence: TGTGCCAGTAGAAAACAGGGGAATCAGCCCCAGCATTTT. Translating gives CASRKQGNQPQHF.

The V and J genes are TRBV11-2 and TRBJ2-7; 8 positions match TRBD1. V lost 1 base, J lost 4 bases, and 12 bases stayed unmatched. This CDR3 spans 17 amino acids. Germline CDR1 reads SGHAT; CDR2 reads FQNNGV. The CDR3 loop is CASSLGLSRTGLYEQYF. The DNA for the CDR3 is TGTGCCAGCAGCTTAGGGTTGAGCAGGACAGGGTTATACGAGCAGTACTTC. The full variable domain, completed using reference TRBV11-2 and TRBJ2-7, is EAGVAQSPRYKIIEKRQSVAFWCNPISGHATLYWYQQILGQGPKLLIQFQNNGVVDDSQLPKDRFSAERLKGVDSTLKIQPAKLEDSAVYLCASSLGLSRTGLYEQYFGPGTRLTVT.

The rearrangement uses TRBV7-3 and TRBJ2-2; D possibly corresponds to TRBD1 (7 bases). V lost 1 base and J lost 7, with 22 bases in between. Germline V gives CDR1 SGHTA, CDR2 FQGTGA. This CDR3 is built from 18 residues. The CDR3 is CASSLSPGRTGVSGELFF. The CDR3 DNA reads TGTGCCAGCAGCTTAAGTCCGGGGAGGACAGGTGTCAGCGGGGAGCTGTTTTTT.

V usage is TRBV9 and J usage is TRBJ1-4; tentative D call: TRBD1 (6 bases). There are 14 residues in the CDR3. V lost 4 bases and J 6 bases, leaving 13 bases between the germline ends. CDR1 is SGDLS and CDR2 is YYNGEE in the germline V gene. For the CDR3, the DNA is TGTGCCAGCAGCCCCCTGGGGGCGGATGAAAAACTGTTTTTT. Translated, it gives CASSPLGADEKLFF.

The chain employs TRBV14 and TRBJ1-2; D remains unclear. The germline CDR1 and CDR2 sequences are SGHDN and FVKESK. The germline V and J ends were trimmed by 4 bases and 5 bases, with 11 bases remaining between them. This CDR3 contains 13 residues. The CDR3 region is CASSLSWRYGYTF. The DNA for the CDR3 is TGTGCCAGCAGCCTTTCGTGGAGGTATGGCTACACCTTC.

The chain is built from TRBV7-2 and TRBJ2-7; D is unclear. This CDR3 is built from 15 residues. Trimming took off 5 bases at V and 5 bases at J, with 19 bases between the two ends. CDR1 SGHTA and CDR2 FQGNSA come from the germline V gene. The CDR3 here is CASSPSPTETHEQYF. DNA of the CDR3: TGTGCCAGCAGCCCTAGTCCAACAGAAACCCACGAGCAGTACTTC.

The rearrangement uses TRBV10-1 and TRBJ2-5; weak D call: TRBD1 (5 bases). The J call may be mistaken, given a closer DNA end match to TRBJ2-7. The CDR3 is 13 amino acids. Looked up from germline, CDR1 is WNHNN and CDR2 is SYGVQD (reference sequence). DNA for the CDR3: TGCGCCAGCAGTGAAGGGGAATCGGACGAGCAGTACTTC. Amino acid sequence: CASSEGESDEQYF.

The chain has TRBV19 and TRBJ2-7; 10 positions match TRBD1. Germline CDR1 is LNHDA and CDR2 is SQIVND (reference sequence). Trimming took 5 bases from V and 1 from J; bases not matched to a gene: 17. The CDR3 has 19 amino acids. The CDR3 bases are TGTGCCAGTAGTGTTACCGGGACAGGGGCCTCCCGGGGATCCTACGAGCAGTACTTC. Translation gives CASSVTGTGASRGSYEQYF.

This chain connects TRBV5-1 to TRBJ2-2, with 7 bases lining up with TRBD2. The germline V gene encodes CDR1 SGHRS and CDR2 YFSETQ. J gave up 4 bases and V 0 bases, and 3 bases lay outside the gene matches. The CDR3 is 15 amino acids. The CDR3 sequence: CASSLAGRTTGELFF. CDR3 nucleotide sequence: TGCGCCAGCAGCTTGGCCGGGAGGACCACCGGGGAGCTGTTTTTT.

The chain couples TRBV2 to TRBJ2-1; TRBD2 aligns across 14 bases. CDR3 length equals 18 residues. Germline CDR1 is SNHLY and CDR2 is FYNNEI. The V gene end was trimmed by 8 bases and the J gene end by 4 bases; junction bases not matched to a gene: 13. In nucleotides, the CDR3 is TGTGCCAGCGGAGGACTAGCGGGAGGCCCATCGTTTTACAATGAGCAGTTCTTC. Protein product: CASGGLAGGPSFYNEQFF. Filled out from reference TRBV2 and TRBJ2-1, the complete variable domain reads EPEVTQTPSHQVTQMGQEVILRCVPISNHLYFYWYRQILGQKVEFLVSFYNNEISEKSEIFDDQFSVERPDGSNFTLKIRSTKLEDSAMYFCASGGLAGGPSFYNEQFFGPGTRLTVL.